A single sample gave rise to the 5 T cell receptor beta chains below, sequenced in a study of blood T cell repertoires in COVID-19. The assay was immunoSEQ multiplex PCR, and TCRdb's table has in-frame clones only and misses some. Of approximately 100,000 clones listed, roughly 88% were seen once; the top ten hold roughly 7.9%. Sample: peripheral blood. The receptors shown here come from a woman over 75 with active or convalescent COVID-19.

This rearrangement joins TRBV10-3 to TRBJ2-7; D gene unclear. CDR3 length: 11 amino acids. Between the trimmed V and J ends, which lost 3 bases and 5 bases, there was a span of 5 bases. Germline V gene lookup returns CDR1 ENHRY and CDR2 SYGVKD. CDR3 sequence reads: CAISEIDEQYF. The CDR3 DNA follows: TGTGCCATCAGTGAAATAGACGAGCAGTACTTC.

This chain links TRBV5-1 with TRBJ2-1; 11 positions match TRBD1. Per the germline V gene, CDR1 is SGHRS and CDR2 is YFSETQ. V lost 0 bases to trimming and J lost 0 bases; unmatched junction nucleotides: 2. The CDR3 has 17 residues. The CDR3 nucleotides read TGCGCCAGCAGCTTGGAAGGACAGGGGGCCTCCTACAATGAGCAGTTCTTC. Its translation: CASSLEGQGASYNEQFF. The entire variable domain, with the rest obtained from reference TRBV5-1 and TRBJ2-1, is as follows: KAGVTQTPRYLIKTRGQQVTLSCSPISGHRSVSWYQQTPGQGLQFLFEYFSETQRNKGNFPGRFSGRQFSNSRSEMNVSTLELGDSALYLCASSLEGQGASYNEQFFGPGTRLTVL.

The CDR3 sequence is CAISESATATGKYGYTF. The DNA of the CDR3 is TGTGCCATCAGTGAGTCGGCTACGGCGACAGGGAAGTATGGCTACACCTTC. This chain joins TRBV10-3 and TRBJ1-2; 7 bases line up with TRBD1. The CDR3 sequence is 17 residues long. Germline V CDR1 and CDR2: ENHRY, SYGVKD. V shed 0 bases and J 5 bases; nucleotides not matched to a gene: 12.

The chain has TRBV27 and TRBJ2-1; 12 nucleotides line up with TRBD2. CDR1 and CDR2 from the germline V gene are MNHEY and SMNVEV (reference sequence). The junction had 9 bases not matched to a gene; V was cut back by 3 bases and J by 15 bases. The CDR3 has 14 residues. Here the CDR3 reads CASSLTSGSRLRFF. CDR3 bases: TGTGCCAGCAGTTTGACTAGCGGGAGTCGCCTTAGGTTCTTC.

The chain links TRBV5-1 to TRBJ2-1; 8 bases align to TRBD2. In germline, CDR1 is SGHRS, CDR2 YFSETQ. The length of the CDR3 is 16 residues. The trim removed 4 bases at V and 8 bases at J, leaving 14 bases unmatched. The CDR3: CASSPSGTSIFDEQFF. The CDR3 region has the DNA TGCGCCAGCAGCCCGTCCGGGACTAGTATTTTCGATGAGCAGTTCTTC.